A selection of T cell receptor beta chains follows, all from one sample in a study of T cell repertoires in ileal Crohn's disease. The data were produced by immunoSEQ multiplex PCR, yet TCRdb's version contains in-frame clones alone and is incomplete. This repertoire shows 7,000 or so clones, around 69% found once; its top ten account for around 9%. Sequenced material: ileal tissue. These receptors all come from an adult with Crohn's disease. Both conserved end residues are part of each CDR3. The D gene is left open where the match is weak. Only some rows state a clone size, as once, few, many or a class for expanded clones.

J: TRBJ2-1; D: TRBD2; V: TRBV6-1; size: .; CDR3: CASSESLLLAGGEQFF; DNA: TGTGCCAGCAGTGAATCCCTTCTCCTAGCGGGAGGGGAGCAGTTCTTC
J: TRBJ2-3; D: .; V: TRBV14; size: .; CDR3: CASSQGPDTQYF; DNA: TGTGCCAGCAGCCAAGGCCCAGATACGCAGTATTTT
J: TRBJ2-7; D: TRBD2; V: TRBV6-6; size: .; CDR3: CASSYSGILIDEQYF; DNA: TGTGCCAGCAGTTACAGCGGGATACTTATTGACGAGCAGTACTTC
J: TRBJ2-7; D: TRBD2; V: TRBV20-1; size: .; CDR3: CSARWGGEQYF; DNA: TGCAGTGCTAGGTGGGGGGGCGAGCAGTACTTC
J: TRBJ1-2; D: TRBD1; V: TRBV6-6; size: .; CDR3: CASSSGGEGYTF; DNA: TGTGCCAGCAGTTCAGGGGGGGAAGGCTACACCTTC
J: TRBJ1-3; D: .; V: TRBV30; size: .; CDR3: CAWSSSGVGNTIYF; DNA: TGTGCCTGGTCCTCAAGCGGGGTAGGAAACACCATATATTTT
J: TRBJ2-4; D: .; V: TRBV20-1; size: .; CDR3: CSAYLNIQYF; DNA: TGCAGCGCCTATCTAAACATTCAGTACTTC
J: TRBJ1-3; D: .; V: TRBV27; size: .; CDR3: CASRSGFSSGNTIYF; DNA: TGTGCCAGCCGGTCGGGCTTCAGCTCTGGAAACACCATATATTTT
J: TRBJ2-1; D: TRBD1; V: TRBV10-1; size: .; CDR3: CASSESGVRGLYNEQFF; DNA: TGCGCCAGCAGTGAGTCCGGAGTCAGGGGGCTGTACAATGAGCAGTTCTTC
J: TRBJ2-1; D: TRBD2; V: TRBV19; size: .; CDR3: CASSIKSGSRNEQFF; DNA: TGTGCCAGTAGTATAAAGAGCGGGAGTCGGAATGAGCAGTTCTTC
J: TRBJ2-2; D: .; V: TRBV6-5; size: .; CDR3: CASSTRQNTGELFF; DNA: TGTGCCAGCAGTACCCGACAGAACACCGGGGAGCTGTTTTTT
J: TRBJ2-5; D: TRBD2; V: TRBV4-1; size: once; CDR3: CASSQTSAPETQYF; DNA: TGCGCCAGCAGCCAAACTAGCGCCCCAGAGACCCAGTACTTC
J: TRBJ1-5; D: .; V: TRBV19; size: .; CDR3: CASSIYRGPGGNQPQHF; DNA: TGTGCCAGTAGTATATATCGGGGGCCGGGGGGCAATCAGCCCCAGCATTTT
J: TRBJ2-5; D: TRBD2; V: TRBV7-2; size: .; CDR3: CASSTSSGRRETQYF; DNA: TGTGCCAGCAGCACTTCTAGCGGGAGACGAGAGACCCAGTACTTC
J: TRBJ2-2; D: TRBD1; V: TRBV7-7; size: .; CDR3: CASSSRTGNTGELFF; DNA: TGTGCTAGCAGCTCCCGGACAGGGAACACCGGGGAGCTGTTTTTT
J: TRBJ2-5; D: TRBD1; V: TRBV5-6; size: .; CDR3: CASSLRDRTQYF; DNA: TGTGCCAGCAGCTTACGGGACAGGACCCAGTACTTC
J: TRBJ2-3; D: TRBD2; V: TRBV28; size: .; CDR3: CASSPGTSGTHTQYF; DNA: TGTGCCAGCAGTCCTGGGACTAGCGGGACCCATACGCAGTATTTT
J: TRBJ2-2; D: .; V: TRBV7-2; size: .; CDR3: CASSSLPGSGWESGELFF; DNA: TGTGCCAGCAGCTCCCTGCCGGGATCGGGGTGGGAGTCCGGGGAGCTGTTTTTT
J: TRBJ1-3; D: .; V: TRBV5-1; size: .; CDR3: CASRLEAGSGNTIYF; DNA: TGCGCCAGCAGGCTGGAGGCGGGATCTGGAAACACCATATATTTT
J: TRBJ2-1; D: TRBD2; V: TRBV7-9; size: once; CDR3: CASSSTRTSEYRSYNEQFF; DNA: TGTGCCAGCAGTTCCACACGGACTAGCGAGTATCGGTCCTACAATGAGCAGTTCTTC
J: TRBJ2-7; D: TRBD2; V: TRBV5-6; size: .; CDR3: CASSLIAGGRYEQYF; DNA: TGTGCCAGCAGCTTAATAGCGGGAGGGCGATACGAGCAGTACTTC
J: TRBJ2-2; D: .; V: TRBV27; size: .; CDR3: CASSFGSTRNTGELFF; DNA: TGTGCCAGCAGTTTTGGTAGTACCCGGAACACCGGGGAGCTGTTTTTT
J: TRBJ1-1; D: .; V: TRBV7-3; size: .; CDR3: CASSPDSVNTEAFF; DNA: TGTGCCAGCAGCCCTGACAGCGTGAACACTGAAGCTTTCTTT
J: TRBJ2-7; D: TRBD1; V: TRBV19; size: .; CDR3: CASSRTGVTYEQYF; DNA: TGTGCCAGTAGTCGGACAGGGGTCACCTACGAGCAGTACTTC
J: TRBJ2-7; D: TRBD2; V: TRBV6-5; size: .; CDR3: CASSLSSGRAYEQYF; DNA: TGTGCCAGCAGCCTCTCTAGCGGGAGGGCCTACGAGCAGTACTTC
J: TRBJ2-4; D: .; V: TRBV21-1; size: .; CDR3: CASSKGYGEGNIQYF; DNA: TGTGCCAGCAGCAAAGGGTACGGGGAAGGGAACATTCAGTACTTC
J: TRBJ2-5; D: .; V: TRBV6-6; size: .; CDR3: CASSYSSSLQETQYF; DNA: TGTGCCAGCAGTTACTCGAGTAGTCTACAGGAGACCCAGTACTTC
J: TRBJ1-1; D: TRBD1; V: TRBV18; size: .; CDR3: CASSPPAAGGWNTEAFF; DNA: TGTGCCAGCTCACCACCCGCCGCAGGGGGCTGGAACACTGAAGCTTTCTTT
J: TRBJ2-1; D: .; V: TRBV18; size: few; CDR3: CASSPQTYNEQFF; DNA: TGTGCCAGCTCACCACAGACCTACAATGAGCAGTTCTTC
J: TRBJ1-2; D: .; V: TRBV29-1; size: .; CDR3: CSVAGNGYGYTF; DNA: TGCAGCGTTGCAGGGAACGGCTATGGCTACACCTTC
J: TRBJ2-3; D: .; V: TRBV7-6; size: few; CDR3: CASSSTNTDTQYF; DNA: TGTGCCAGCAGCTCGACCAACACGGATACGCAGTATTTT
J: TRBJ2-5; D: .; V: TRBV7-3; size: .; CDR3: CASSSQEVKYF; DNA: TGTGCCAGCAGCTCCCAAGAGGTGAAGTACTTC
J: TRBJ2-5; D: .; V: TRBV7-2; size: .; CDR3: CASAGGLETQYF; DNA: TGTGCCAGCGCTGGTGGTTTGGAGACCCAGTACTTC
J: TRBJ2-7; D: .; V: TRBV5-1; size: .; CDR3: CASSLNRAPYEQYF; DNA: TGCGCCAGCAGCTTGAACAGAGCACCCTACGAGCAGTACTTC
J: TRBJ2-2; D: .; V: TRBV7-7; size: .; CDR3: CASSSVFPGELFF; DNA: TGTGCTAGCAGCTCCGTATTCCCCGGGGAGCTGTTTTTT
J: TRBJ1-1; D: .; V: TRBV7-9; size: .; CDR3: CASSYFGSTEAFF; DNA: TGTGCCAGCAGCTACTTTGGGAGCACTGAAGCTTTCTTT
J: TRBJ2-1; D: .; V: TRBV19; size: .; CDR3: CASSYTPGIWEQFF; DNA: TGTGCCAGTAGTTACACCCCAGGCATCTGGGAGCAGTTCTTC
J: TRBJ1-3; D: .; V: TRBV18; size: .; CDR3: CASSPESSGNTIYF; DNA: TGTGCCAGCTCACCAGAGAGCTCTGGAAACACCATATATTTT
J: TRBJ2-7; D: .; V: TRBV5-1; size: few; CDR3: CASRALSAASYEQYF; DNA: TGCGCCAGCAGAGCCCTTAGTGCAGCCTCCTACGAGCAGTACTTC
J: TRBJ1-1; D: .; V: TRBV30; size: .; CDR3: CAWRGGGSTEAFF; DNA: TGTGCCTGGAGGGGGGGAGGGAGCACTGAAGCTTTCTTT
J: TRBJ2-3; D: TRBD2; V: TRBV7-9; size: .; CDR3: CASSPPERGYAQYF; DNA: TGTGCCAGCAGCCCACCCGAGCGGGGTTATGCGCAGTATTTT
J: TRBJ2-7; D: .; V: TRBV7-2; size: few; CDR3: CASSFTDTYEQYF; DNA: TGTGCCAGCAGCTTTACGGACACCTACGAGCAGTACTTC
J: TRBJ2-5; D: .; V: TRBV28; size: few; CDR3: CASSLSGKGETQYF; DNA: TGTGCCAGCAGTTTGAGCGGAAAAGGGGAGACCCAGTACTTC
J: TRBJ1-1; D: .; V: TRBV18; size: .; CDR3: CASSVGQNTEAFF; DNA: TGTGCCAGCTCAGTAGGGCAGAACACTGAAGCTTTCTTT
J: TRBJ1-2; D: .; V: TRBV11-2; size: .; CDR3: CASSSPYGYTF; DNA: TGTGCCAGCAGCTCCCCGTATGGCTACACCTTC
J: TRBJ1-1; D: .; V: TRBV6-1; size: .; CDR3: CASSEGASRRLNTEAFF; DNA: TGTGCCAGCAGTGAAGGTGCGAGTAGGCGTCTGAACACTGAAGCTTTCTTT
J: TRBJ2-1; D: TRBD2; V: TRBV5-1; size: few; CDR3: CASSPSGRAGEEQFF; DNA: TGCGCCAGCAGCCCCAGCGGGAGGGCGGGAGAGGAGCAGTTCTTC
J: TRBJ1-2; D: .; V: TRBV27; size: .; CDR3: CASSSQGYGYTF; DNA: TGTGCCAGCAGCTCGCAGGGTTATGGCTACACCTTC
J: TRBJ1-1; D: TRBD1; V: TRBV7-8; size: .; CDR3: CASSLAGTVVEAFF; DNA: TGTGCCAGCAGCTTAGCCGGGACAGTTGTTGAAGCTTTCTTT
J: TRBJ2-7; D: .; V: TRBV21-1; size: few; CDR3: CASSKVAGSSYEQYF; DNA: TGTGCCAGCAGCAAAGTAGCGGGGTCCTCCTACGAGCAGTACTTC
J: TRBJ2-6; D: .; V: TRBV19; size: .; CDR3: CASSQNGRQGSGANVLTF; DNA: TGTGCCAGTAGTCAGAACGGACGCCAAGGCTCTGGGGCCAACGTCCTGACTTTC
J: TRBJ1-3; D: .; V: TRBV30; size: .; CDR3: CAWSAPGARGNTIYF; DNA: TGTGCCTGGAGTGCCCCGGGGGCGCGTGGAAACACCATATATTTT
J: TRBJ2-1; D: .; V: TRBV30; size: few; CDR3: CAWSLTYNEQFF; DNA: TGTGCCTGGAGTTTAACCTACAATGAGCAGTTCTTC
J: TRBJ1-5; D: TRBD1; V: TRBV19; size: few; CDR3: CASRGQGNQPQHF; DNA: TGTGCCAGCAGGGGACAGGGGAATCAGCCCCAGCATTTT